This T cell receptor (beta chain) is drawn from a study of blood T cell repertoires in COVID-19. Study context: Samples taken during acute and convalescent COVID-19 were collected in the United States, Italy and Spain. T cells, B-cell-depleted T cells, or PBMCs provided the cDNA or gDNA that served as material.

The authors' processing: From reference gene primer amplification, estimates of nucleated cell counts were derived. Clones were sequenced by immunoSEQ multiplex PCR, and TCRdb holds only the in-frame ones, with some missing. From that table come the V and J calls and clone size; the DNA was used to work out D and trimming. The repertoire has 150,000 to 200,000 clones, 70% to 90% of them found once; the top ten carry under 5%. This clone was observed a single time. Germline CDR1 and CDR2: GTSNPN and SVGIG (reference sequence). The CDR3 is 12 residues long. With 2 bases removed from V and 7 bases from J, the gap between germline ends came to 8 bases.

Sequencing was carried out using peripheral blood. The chain couples TRBV30 to TRBJ2-2; D may be TRBD1 (6 bases). The source of this sequence is a human donor in a cohort sampled during active COVID-19. The CDR3 DNA reads TGTGCCTGGAGTCAGGGGATCGGGGAGCTGTTTTTT. Encoded protein: CAWSQGIGELFF.